This T cell receptor (beta chain) was identified during a study of cytomegalovirus exposure and HLA in healthy donors. Study summary: Early released data had around 79 million unique TCRs, all coming from HLA-typed donors.

This clone was seen more than once but under ten times. No antigen is known for it. General study points: The study put about 180 TCR beta chains on its list as cytomegalovirus-associated. Earlier results showed most TCR beta V segments being productive about 87% or about 30% of the time.

The PCR employed 60 Vbeta primers together with 13 Jbeta primers. Generated by immunoSEQ multiplex PCR, the TCRdb table keeps only in-frame clones and is missing some. The sample lists approximately 160,000 clones, around 80% occurring once. The CDR3 runs 13 residues. Between the trimmed V and J ends, which lost 5 bases and 6 bases, there was a span of 13 bases. Looked up from germline, CDR1 is LNHDA and CDR2 is SQIVND (reference sequence). What was sequenced was PBMCs. The rearrangement uses TRBV19 and TRBJ1-2, with D possibly TRBD1 on 6 matching bases. The TCR was taken from a man between 18 and 29 years old in good health and CMV-seronegative. The CDR3 here is CASSSGTNDGYTF. As DNA, the CDR3 is TGTGCCAGTAGTTCCGGGACAAATGATGGCTACACCTTC.